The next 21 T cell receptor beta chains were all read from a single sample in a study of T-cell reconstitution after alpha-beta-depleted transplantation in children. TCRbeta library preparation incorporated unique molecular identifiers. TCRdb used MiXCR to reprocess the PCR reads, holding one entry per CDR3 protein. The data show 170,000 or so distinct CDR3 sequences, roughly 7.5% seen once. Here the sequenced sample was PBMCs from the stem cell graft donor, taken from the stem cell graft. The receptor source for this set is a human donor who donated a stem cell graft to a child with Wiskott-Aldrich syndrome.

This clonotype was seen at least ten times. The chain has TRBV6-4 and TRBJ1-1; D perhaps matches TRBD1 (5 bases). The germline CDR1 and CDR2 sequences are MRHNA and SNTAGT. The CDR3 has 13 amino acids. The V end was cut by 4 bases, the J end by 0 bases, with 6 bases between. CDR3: CASSVDMNTEAFF. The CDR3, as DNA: TGTGCCAGCAGTGTGGACATGAACACTGAAGCTTTCTTT.

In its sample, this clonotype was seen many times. The CDR3 DNA follows: TGCAGCGTTGTCTTTCGCCAGCCTTACGAGCAGTACTTC. Protein: CSVVFRQPYEQYF. The gene calls are TRBV29-1 and TRBJ2-7; the D is unclear. CDR3 size: 13 residues. CDR1 and CDR2 from the germline V gene are SQVTM and ANQGSEA. Trimming stripped 4 bases from V and 4 bases from J, with 14 bases between.

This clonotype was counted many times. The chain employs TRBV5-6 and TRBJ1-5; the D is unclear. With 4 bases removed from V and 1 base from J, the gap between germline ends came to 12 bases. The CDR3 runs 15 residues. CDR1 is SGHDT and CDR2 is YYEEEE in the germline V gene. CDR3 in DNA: TGTGCCAGCAGCGCCTTTCGTGGGAGCAATCAGCCCCAGCATTTT. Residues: CASSAFRGSNQPQHF.

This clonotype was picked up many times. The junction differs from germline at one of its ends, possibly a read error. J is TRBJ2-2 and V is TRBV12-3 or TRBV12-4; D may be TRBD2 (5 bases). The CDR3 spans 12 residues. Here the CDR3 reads CASNLLAGELFF. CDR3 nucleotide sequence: TGTGCCAGCAATTTACTAGCCGGGGAGCTGTTTTTT.

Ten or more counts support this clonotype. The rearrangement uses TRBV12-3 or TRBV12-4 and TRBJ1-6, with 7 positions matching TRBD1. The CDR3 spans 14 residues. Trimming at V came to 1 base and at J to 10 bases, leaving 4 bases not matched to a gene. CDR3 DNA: TGTGCCAGCAGTTTAGGGGGACAGCCATCACCCCTCCACTTT. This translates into CASSLGGQPSPLHF.

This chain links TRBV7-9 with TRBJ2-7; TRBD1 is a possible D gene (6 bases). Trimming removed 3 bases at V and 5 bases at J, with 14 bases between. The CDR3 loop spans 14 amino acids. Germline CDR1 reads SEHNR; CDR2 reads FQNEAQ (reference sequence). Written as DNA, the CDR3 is TGTGCCAGCAGCTTGTGGGACAAAACTCACGAGCAGTACTTC. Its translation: CASSLWDKTHEQYF.

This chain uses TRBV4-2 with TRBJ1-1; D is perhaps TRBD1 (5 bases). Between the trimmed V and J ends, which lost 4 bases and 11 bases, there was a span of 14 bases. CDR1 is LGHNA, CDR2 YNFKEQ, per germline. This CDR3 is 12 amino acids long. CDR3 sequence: CASSPGPGRAFF. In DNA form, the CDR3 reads TGTGCCAGCAGCCCAGGGCCAGGGCGGGCTTTCTTT.

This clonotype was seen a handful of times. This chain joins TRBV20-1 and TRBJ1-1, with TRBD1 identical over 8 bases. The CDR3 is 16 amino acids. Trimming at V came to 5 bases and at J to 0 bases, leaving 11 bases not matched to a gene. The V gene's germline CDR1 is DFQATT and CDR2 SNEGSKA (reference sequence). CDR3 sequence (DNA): TGCAGTGCTGGACGACCGGGACAGGTGATGAACACTGAAGCTTTCTTT. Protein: CSAGRPGQVMNTEAFF.

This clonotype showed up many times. CDR3 nucleotides: TGCAGTGCTAGAGATCCAGGGATCTCGGATGAGCCCCAGCATTTT. Amino acids: CSARDPGISDEPQHF. The gene calls are TRBV20-1 and TRBJ1-5; D possibly corresponds to TRBD1 (5 bases). The CDR3 runs 15 residues. CDR1 and CDR2 from the germline V gene are DFQATT and SNEGSKA (reference sequence). Deletions cut 0 bases from V and 8 bases from J, with 17 bases between.

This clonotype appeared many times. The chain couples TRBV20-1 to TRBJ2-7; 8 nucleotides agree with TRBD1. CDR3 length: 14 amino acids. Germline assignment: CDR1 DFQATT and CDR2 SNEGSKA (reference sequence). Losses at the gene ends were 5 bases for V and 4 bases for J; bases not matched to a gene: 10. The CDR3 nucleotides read TGCAGTGCTGGACACGGGACAGGACTTTACGAGCAGTACTTC. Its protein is CSAGHGTGLYEQYF.

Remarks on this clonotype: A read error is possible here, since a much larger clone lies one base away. The CDR3 reads CATSQGTLAGVTSYNEQFF. CDR3 DNA sequence: TGTGCCACCAGCCAAGGGACGCTAGCGGGGGTTACCTCCTACAATGAGCAGTTCTTC. The chain recombines TRBV3-1 with TRBJ2-1, with 10 bases lining up with TRBD2. The CDR3 runs to 19 residues. Germline V lookup: CDR1 LGHDT, CDR2 YNNKEL (reference sequence).

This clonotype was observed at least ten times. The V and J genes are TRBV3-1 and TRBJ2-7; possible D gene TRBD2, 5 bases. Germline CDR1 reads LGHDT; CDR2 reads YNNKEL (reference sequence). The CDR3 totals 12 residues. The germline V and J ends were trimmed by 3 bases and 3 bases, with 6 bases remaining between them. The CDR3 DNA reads TGTGCCAGCAGCCAGGGAGACTACGAGCAGTACTTC. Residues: CASSQGDYEQYF.

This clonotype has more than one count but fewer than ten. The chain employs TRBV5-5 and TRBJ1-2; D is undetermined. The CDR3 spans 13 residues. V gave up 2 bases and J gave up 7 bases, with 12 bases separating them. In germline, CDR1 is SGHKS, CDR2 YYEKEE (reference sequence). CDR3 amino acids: CASSFAQSVGYTF. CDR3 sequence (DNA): TGTGCCAGCAGCTTTGCCCAATCAGTTGGCTACACCTTC. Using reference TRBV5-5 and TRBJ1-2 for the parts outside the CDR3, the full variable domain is DAGVTQSPTHLIKTRGQQVTLRCSPISGHKSVSWYQQVLGQGPQFIFQYYEKEERGRGNFPDRFSARQFPNYSSELNVNALLLGDSALYLCASSFAQSVGYTFGSGTRLTVV.

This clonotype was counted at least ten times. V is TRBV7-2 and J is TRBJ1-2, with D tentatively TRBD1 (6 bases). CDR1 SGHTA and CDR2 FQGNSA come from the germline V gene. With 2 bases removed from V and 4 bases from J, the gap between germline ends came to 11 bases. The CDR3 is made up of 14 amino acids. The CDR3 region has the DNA TGTGCCAGCAGCTTATCATGGACAGCCTATGGCTACACCTTC. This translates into CASSLSWTAYGYTF.

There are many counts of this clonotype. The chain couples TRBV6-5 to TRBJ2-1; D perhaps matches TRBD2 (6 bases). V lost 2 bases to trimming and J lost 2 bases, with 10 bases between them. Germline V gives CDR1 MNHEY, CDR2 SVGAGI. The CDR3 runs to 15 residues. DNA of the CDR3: TGTGCCAGCAGTTACGTACTAGCTCCCTACAATGAGCAGTTCTTC. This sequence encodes CASSYVLAPYNEQFF.

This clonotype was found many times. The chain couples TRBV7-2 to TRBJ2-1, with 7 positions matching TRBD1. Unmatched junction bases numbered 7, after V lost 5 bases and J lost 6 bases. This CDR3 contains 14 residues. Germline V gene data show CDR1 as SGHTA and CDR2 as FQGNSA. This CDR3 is CASSQGGALNEQFF. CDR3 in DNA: TGTGCCAGCAGCCAAGGGGGCGCGCTCAATGAGCAGTTCTTC. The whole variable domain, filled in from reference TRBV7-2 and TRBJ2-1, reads GAGVSQSPSNKVTEKGKDVELRCDPISGHTALYWYRQSLGQGLEFLIYFQGNSAPDKSGLPSDRFSAERTGGSVSTLTIQRTQQEDSAVYLCASSQGGALNEQFFGPGTRLTVL.

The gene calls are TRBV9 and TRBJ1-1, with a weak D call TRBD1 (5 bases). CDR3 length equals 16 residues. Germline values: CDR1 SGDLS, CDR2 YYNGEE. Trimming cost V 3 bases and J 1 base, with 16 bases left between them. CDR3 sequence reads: CASSAFEGTTNTEAFF. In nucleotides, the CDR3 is TGTGCCAGCAGCGCTTTTGAGGGGACTACGAACACTGAAGCTTTCTTT.

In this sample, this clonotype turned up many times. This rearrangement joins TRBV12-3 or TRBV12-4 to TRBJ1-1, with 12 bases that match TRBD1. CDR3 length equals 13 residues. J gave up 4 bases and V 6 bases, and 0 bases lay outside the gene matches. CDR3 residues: CASRGQGATEAFF. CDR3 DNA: TGTGCCAGCAGGGGACAGGGGGCCACTGAAGCTTTCTTT.

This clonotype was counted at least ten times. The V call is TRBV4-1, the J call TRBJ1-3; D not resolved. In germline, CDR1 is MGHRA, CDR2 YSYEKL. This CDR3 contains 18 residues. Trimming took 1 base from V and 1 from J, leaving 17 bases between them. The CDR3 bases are TGCGCCAGCAGCCAAGTTGAGATAGCCTGGGATTCTGGAAACACCATATATTTT. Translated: CASSQVEIAWDSGNTIYF.

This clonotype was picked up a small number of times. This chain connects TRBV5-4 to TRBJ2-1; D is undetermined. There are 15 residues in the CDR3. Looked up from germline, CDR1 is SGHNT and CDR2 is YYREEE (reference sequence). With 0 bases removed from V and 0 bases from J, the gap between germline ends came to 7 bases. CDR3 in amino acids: CASSLEHPSYNEQFF. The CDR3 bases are TGTGCCAGCAGCTTGGAACACCCCTCCTACAATGAGCAGTTCTTC.

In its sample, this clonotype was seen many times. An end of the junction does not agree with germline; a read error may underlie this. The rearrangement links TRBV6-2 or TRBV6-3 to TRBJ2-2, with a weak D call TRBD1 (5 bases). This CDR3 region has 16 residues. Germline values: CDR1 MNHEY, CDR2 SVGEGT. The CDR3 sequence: CASSYLVGVNAGELFF. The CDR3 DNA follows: TGTGCCAGCAGTTATTTGGTAGGGGTGAACGCCGGGGAGCTGTTTTTT.